Sequencing of this TCR beta chain was carried out in a study of cytomegalovirus exposure and HLA in healthy donors (dated by TCRdb to 2016 to 2017). Turning to the overall study: An earlier analysis of several hundred of the donors reported approximately 290 Gb of sequence data and some 120 million unique TCR beta sequences from some 180 million T cells. Roughly 300 gigabases of sequencing data and 78 million or so unique TCR sequences were included in an early release covering roughly 600 HLA-typed donors. Among the roughly 400 genotyped donors, around 81% belonged to the genetic ancestry cluster associated with self-reported Caucasian donors. The study aimed to test whether cataloging public T cell receptors could reveal signatures of past pathogen exposure. The T cell repertoires of about 700 subjects were profiled by immunosequencing and related to cytomegalovirus serostatus. In addition to the first cohort of around 670 subjects, a separate validation cohort of 100 to 150 different subjects was used. To predict cytomegalovirus infection status, the study brought together high-throughput TCR immunosequencing, statistical association of individual TCRs with disease status, and machine learning. To study patterns of TCR occurrence, a later analysis re-analyzed previously published TCR beta repertoires from just over 650 donors and added high-resolution HLA genotyping. In the later analysis, no new phenotypic data were used to find candidate immune exposures; instead, reliance was placed on TCR beta sequences and their occurrence across donors. To decide whether each TCR beta V gene segment behaved as functional or pseudogenic, an earlier analysis of some 600 of the donors relied on high-throughput TCR beta sequencing. Donor age, sex, ethnicity and CMV serostatus were compiled alongside the repertoire data. A later genetic analysis used genome-wide SNP genotypes for 398 of the 666 donors, treating that subset as a discovery cohort. Every discovery cohort repertoire had been produced on one sequencing platform. Class I and class II HLA loci were covered by the typing at four-digit resolution. Typing coverage varied by locus: roughly 629-640 donors for A, B, C, DRB1 and DQB1; approximately 560 for DQA1; about 600 for DPA1; 400 to 480 for DPB1. Because of strong linkage in the cohort, 5 or 6 DR-DQ haplotypes were treated as single units for association and clustering. Across around 400 genotyped donors of the cohort, an average of about 240,000 unique TCR beta nucleotide sequences per donor were sequenced, and roughly 18% of those sequences were non-productive.

In total, fewer than 750 healthy bone marrow donors made up the cohort. At the time of sampling, every cohort member was nominally healthy, though immune exposures that went unrecorded were likely present. The donor tested CMV seronegative and was one of the 352 seronegative cohort members. A peripheral blood sample was provided by each donor, and peripheral blood mononuclear cells were used for TCR beta sequencing. The Qiagen DNeasy Blood Extraction Kit was used to extract genomic DNA from the blood cell samples. Study-level results and caveats: It was suggested by the authors that the approach could potentially be generalized to other disease states and immunological phenotypes. A later genetic analysis associated a missense DCLRE1C variant with V-gene and J-gene trimming of TCR beta chains, and an independent cohort replicated the association. Compared with equally common non-associated chains, HLA-associated TCR beta chains in a later analysis were more clonally expanded and had lower generation probabilities. Most CMV-associated TCR beta chains appeared to be HLA-restricted in a later analysis, and the HLA associations seemed to be driven largely by CMV exposure. Roughly 17 rarely observed V segments, including chromosome 9 orphons, were excluded from the earlier analysis of a few hundred of the donors because counts were too low. At a false discovery rate of 0.05, a later analysis linked roughly 17,000 TCR beta sequences to specific HLA alleles. Several of the top co-occurrence clusters appeared to be linked to parvovirus B19, influenza, CMV and Epstein-Barr virus, according to a later analysis. A cluster of highly shared sequence variants was judged likely to represent a technical artifact of the sequencing pipeline. Linkage disequilibrium might explain the correlated functional status among segregating V segments, but an unknown experimental factor could not be ruled out. When HLA alleles, especially DR and DQ, strongly co-occurred, attributing TCR associations to individual alleles was difficult. This cohort had only TCR beta chains sequenced, and the lack of alpha or paired-chain data limited which features could be detected. Across donors, most TCR sequences were observed very rarely, whereas some public TCRs were present in many individuals. Because HLA typing was missing for some donors at each locus, association tests included only the typed subset. In a later analysis, TCR association rates were found to vary across HLA loci, with the most associated TCRs seen for DRB1 alleles and the fewest for HLA-C alleles. The classifier was reported to diagnose cytomegalovirus status with high specificity and sensitivity in both the original and validation cohorts. In the study, approximately 160 TCR beta chains were listed as associated with cytomegalovirus. A few of the identified cytomegalovirus-associated TCR beta chains were confirmed in vitro to be specific for cytomegalovirus antigens. In an earlier analysis of approximately 600 of the donors, most TCR beta V segments were observed in productive rearrangements about 87% or about 30% of the time, broadly matching IMGT annotations. Presence/absence analyses assumed roughly uniform sequencing depth across donors, an assumption that may not hold. A further reported finding was that TCR beta sequences accurately predicted the HLA-A and HLA-B alleles for most subjects in the first cohort. According to a later genetic analysis, donors in an Asian-associated ancestry cluster had fewer N-insertions in productive TCRs than the approximately 690-donor mean. CMV serostatus was the only immune exposure information available for the cohort.

Libraries were prepared through the immunoSEQ multiplex PCR assay. For the multiplex PCR, a mixture combining 60 forward primers for TCR Vbeta segments and 13 reverse primers for TCR Jbeta segments was used. A multiplex PCR assay on genomic DNA amplified the CDR3 region of rearranged TCR beta genes. The Illumina HiSeq System was used to sequence the amplified TCR beta libraries as 87-base-pair reads. In the source study's methods: A later analysis tallied around 82 million unique TCR beta chains across the 610 or so repertoires, and approximately 12 million of those chains were shared by two or more donors. To remove PCR and sequencing errors, raw reads were error-corrected and collapsed into unique sequences using a nearest-neighbor algorithm that merged closely related sequences. CDR3 sequences were aligned to IMGT reference sequences to assign V, D and J gene segments. For a sequence to be retained, a match of at least six nucleotides was required to both a V gene segment and a J gene segment. Rearrangements were classified as productive when the CDR3 lacked stop codons and remained in frame with V and J, and all other rearrangements were classified as non-productive. Following IMGT convention, CDR3 was defined as the stretch from the second conserved V-encoded cysteine up to the conserved J-encoded phenylalanine. The earlier analysis of roughly 590 of the donors excluded sequences that lacked an unambiguous match to a single V gene segment. In an earlier analysis of a few hundred of the donors, a V segment was called functional when productive rearrangements were above 56.7%, and segregating when the standard deviation between donors exceeded 5%. To diagnose cytomegalovirus status from the catalog of TCR beta chain sequences, a statistical classification framework was built. A later analysis assigned V and J genes by comparing TCR nucleotide sequences with IMGT/GENE-DB human TR gene sequences. In a later analysis, CDR3 sequences and most-parsimonious VDJ recombination scenarios were assigned using the TCRdist pipeline. In a later analysis, each TCR beta chain was defined by its CDR3 amino acid sequence together with its V-gene family, and reads without a unique V-gene family were excluded. A later analysis removed 550 to 650 highly shared, low-generation-probability nucleotide sequences to deal with suspected cross-contamination and a sequencing artifact. A later analysis calculated a clonal expansion index for each public chain from normalized within-repertoire ranks of inferred template counts. In a later analysis, generation probabilities were computed using a VDJ recombination model fitted to out-of-frame rearrangements, and the results were checked against IGoR. Hypergeometric tests were used in a later analysis to score TCR-TCR, TCR-HLA and TCR-CMV co-occurrence, with a repertoire-size bias correction applied to the TCR pairs. A later analysis estimated false discovery rates by permuting HLA or CMV assignments 20 times. A later analysis grouped co-occurring TCRs with DBSCAN, adding TCRdist sequence similarity when clustering within HLA-allele-positive subsets. Repertoires with fewer than 30,000 or more than 120,000 public chains, plus five repertoires with anomalous nucleotide sharing, were excluded from co-occurrence clustering. The table was pulled from immuneACCESS by TCRdb, which kept in-frame rearrangements only. Such tables lose some clones; where checked, under half of the loss comes from unresolved V genes, and the rest has no known cause. V and J calls and clone size are those listed in that table; D and trimming were worked out from the DNA. This sample lists around 200,000 clones; 80% were detected once. Clones ranked in the top ten supply 0.6% to 0.7% of the sample.

A word on this clone: What this receptor recognizes is not known. It has no much larger one-base neighbor in the sample; base qualities were not kept.

The material sequenced was PBMCs. The TCR sequence derives from a boy younger than 18 in good health and CMV-seronegative.

The DNA sequence is TGTGCCAGCAGCGAACTTAAGCGGGCCACAGATACGCAGTATTTT. Translation gives CASSELKRATDTQYF. The rearranged segments are TRBV14 and TRBJ2-3; the D segment could be TRBD2, given 6 matching bases. CDR1 and CDR2, looked up from the germline V gene, are SGHDN and FVKESK. V lost 5 bases and J lost 2 bases; the stretch between them is 14 bases long. The CDR3 holds 15 amino acids from the cysteine to the phenylalanine. Solely the CDR3 DNA is kept, with 45 bases framed from the first base.